The rows below give T cell receptor beta chains drawn from one sample of a study of immune cell composition in non-small cell lung cancer. Profiling relied on immunoSEQ multiplex PCR, and the TCRdb table lists in-frame clones only, not all of them. This sample has 3,300 or so clones, with roughly 70% found just once. The sample comprised non-adjacent lung tissue. The receptors shown here come from a human donor with non-small cell lung cancer. Each CDR3 is given with its conserved first and last residue. The order of the fields is clone size, J gene, D gene, V gene, CDR3 DNA, CDR3 protein. D genes are given only for firm matches. Rows give clone size only sometimes, using once, few, many, or a class for an expanded clone.

>.|TRBJ1-6|.|TRBV30
TGTGCCTGGAGTGTATACGAGAATTCACCCCTCCACTTT
CAWSVYENSPLHF
>.|TRBJ1-1|TRBD1|TRBV19
TGTGCCAGTAGTACGATGGGACAGCGCCAGAGCACTGAAGCTTTCTTT
CASSTMGQRQSTEAFF
>.|TRBJ1-5|.|TRBV7-3
TGTGCCAGCAGCCCCGACAGCGTTCTTTCACAGGGCAATCAGCCCCAGCATTTT
CASSPDSVLSQGNQPQHF
>few|TRBJ2-7|TRBD1|TRBV11-2
TGTGCCAGCAGCTCACCCGACAGGGGGCTATTTTCCGAGCAGTACTTC
CASSSPDRGLFSEQYF
>.|TRBJ2-7|TRBD2|TRBV4-2
TGTGCCAGCAGCAGCGGGACTAGCGGTTACGAGCAGTACTTC
CASSSGTSGYEQYF
>.|TRBJ2-5|TRBD2|TRBV11-2
TGTGCCAGCAGCTTCTGGCGGGAGATGGAAGAGACCCAGTACTTC
CASSFWREMEETQYF
>.|TRBJ1-2|.|TRBV5-1
TGCGCCAGCAGCTTGGGACAGGTCGGTGACTATGGCTACACCTTC
CASSLGQVGDYGYTF
>.|TRBJ1-2|.|TRBV27
TGTGCCAGCAGTTTAACTCCAGGGTATGGCTACACCTTC
CASSLTPGYGYTF
>.|TRBJ2-3|TRBD1|TRBV6-5
TGTGCCAGCAGGAGACAGGGCGGAACAGATACGCAGTATTTT
CASRRQGGTDTQYF
>.|TRBJ2-3|TRBD2|TRBV10-3
TGTGCCATCAGTGGACTAGCGGGGGGCACAGATACGCAGTATTTT
CAISGLAGGTDTQYF